This TCR beta chain was found in a study of technical replicates of blood from a few donors. CDR1 LNHDA and CDR2 SQIVND come from the germline V gene (reference sequence). Trimming cost V 3 bases and J 7 bases, with 15 bases left between them. CDR3 length: 14 residues. Produced via immunoSEQ multiplex PCR; TCRdb's table is partial and in-frame only. Of more than 65,000 clones in the sample, around 91% were seen once. The chain uses TRBV19 and TRBJ1-2, with TRBD1 as a possible D gene (5 bases). The specimen was T cells isolated from PBMCs. The receptor was derived from a human donor in good health. Some clones in this sample may be carry-over from other donors' samples. The CDR3 DNA reads as TGTGCCAGTAGTATTGCAGGGATTGCAAGTGGCTACACCTTC. It yields the protein CASSIAGIASGYTF.